The 26 T cell receptor beta chains below come from one sample, sequenced in a study of CD8+ T cells in alopecia areata listed by TCRdb under 2018. Library generation was performed with the immunoSEQ multiplex PCR assay. For TCR sequencing, RNA was extracted from every sample and reverse transcribed into cDNA to serve as template. TCRdb's version of the immuneACCESS table is confined to in-frame rearrangements and falls short of the full clone set. An unresolved V gene accounts for under half of the shortfall where checked; the remainder is of unknown origin. This sample holds around 100,000 clones in total, without any singletons. The top ten clones comprise around 19% of the sample. Source material: lesional skin. The receptors were gathered from a C3H/HeJ mouse with alopecia areata. The strain's MHC haplotype is H2-k.

In its sample, this clone was seen a few times. Germline and genes: mouse. The read stops 4 residues short of the end of the CDR3; the missing end is completed from the germline J gene. V gene TRBV17 combines with J gene TRBJ2-7, with TRBD2 matching over 9 bases. The CDR3 loop spans 15 amino acids. Germline lookup yields CDR1 MNHDT and CDR2 YYDKIL. V trimming: 4 bases; J trimming: 0 bases; junction bases outside the gene matches: 4. Here the CDR3 reads CASSTGGESSYEQYF. CDR3 bases read: TGTGCTAGCAGTACTGGGGGGGAGAGCTCCTAT.

About this clone itself: Gene labels here are mouse ones. The observed sequence ends 4 residues before the CDR3 terminus, with the missing tail filled in from the germline J gene. The chain carries TRBV13-3 and TRBJ1-4; 11 bases agree with TRBD1. The CDR3 is made up of 15 amino acids. Germline lookup yields CDR1 NNHDY and CDR2 SYVADS. V dropped 6 bases and J dropped 3; count of bases not matched to a gene: 4. This CDR3 is CASTRTGGTNERLFF. The sequenced CDR3 bases are TGTGCCAGCACCCGGACAGGGGGCACCAACGAA.

Of note for this clone: All gene names here are mouse names. Read data end 4 residues before the CDR3 end; the end is taken from the germline J gene. The chain uses TRBV19 and TRBJ1-2, with a weak D call TRBD1 (5 bases). Germline V gives CDR1 FNHDT, CDR2 SITEND (reference sequence). There are 13 residues in the CDR3. The CDR3 protein is CASSIAGRADYTF. CDR3 DNA, as far as it was read: TGTGCCAGCAGTATAGCAGGGCGGGCC.

This clone was counted a few times. Genes here carry mouse names. The read gets to within 4 residues of the CDR3 end, and the germline J gene fills in the rest. The chain combines TRBV1 with TRBJ2-2, with no clear D. The V end was cut by 0 bases, the J end by 5 bases, with 7 bases between. CDR1 and CDR2 from the germline V gene are NSQYPW and LRSPGD (reference sequence). The CDR3 runs 14 residues. CDR3 DNA, as far as it was read: TGCACCTGCAGTGCAGATCATTGGACCGGG. Its translation: CTCSADHWTG. The complete CDR3 sequence is CTCSADHWTGQLYF.

This clone has a handful of counts. The listed genes are named as in mouse. The DNA ends 4 residues before the CDR3 does, and the rest of the CDR3 is filled in from the germline J gene. The V gene is TRBV13-3, the J gene TRBJ1-4, with TRBD1 matching over 8 bases. The CDR3 consists of 15 residues. Germline lookup yields CDR1 NNHDY and CDR2 SYVADS. CDR3 sequence reads: CASSDEGQASERLFF. The sequenced part of the CDR3 DNA is TGTGCCAGCAGTGATGAGGGACAGGCCAGCGAA.

This clone came up a few times. Mouse gene names and germline throughout. CDR3 DNA (partial): TGTGCTAGCAGTAGTGGACTGGGGGGGCGCTAT. Its protein product is CASSSGLGGRY. The whole CDR3 protein is CASSSGLGGRYEQYF. The J gene is TRBJ2-7, the V gene TRBV17; 13 bases are shared with TRBD2. The CDR3 end is not reached by the read, which stops 4 residues before it; the germline J gene fills it in. Germline V lookup: CDR1 MNHDT, CDR2 YYDKIL. This CDR3 spans 15 amino acids. After removal of 3 bases from V and 3 bases from J, the junction contained 2 bases not matched to a gene. The full variable domain, with the rest looked up from reference TRBV17 and TRBJ2-7, is DTTVKQNPRYKLARVGKPVNLICSQTMNHDTMYWYQKKPNQAPKLLLFYYDKILNREADTFEKFQSSRPNNSFCSLYIGSAGLEYSAMYLCASSSGLGGRYEQYFGPGTRLTVL.

This clone was detected ten times or more. The gene names given are mouse names. The CDR3 is cut off 4 residues early in the read; its end comes from the germline J gene. The rearrangement joins TRBV1 to TRBJ2-7; tentative D call: TRBD2 (6 bases). CDR3 length: 14 residues. The V and J ends lost 0 bases and 3 bases respectively, with 9 bases between them. Germline CDR1 NSQYPW, CDR2 LRSPGD (reference sequence). The sequenced part of the CDR3 DNA is TGCACCTGCAGTGCAGATCGGGACTTCTAT. This codes for CTCSADRDFY. The whole CDR3 region reads CTCSADRDFYEQYF.

This clone was seen only a few times. At residue 13, the translated DNA and the protein in TCRdb do not agree; the protein given here is derived from the DNA. Gene names are mouse gene names. Read data end 3 residues before the CDR3 end; the end is taken from the germline J gene. The V call is TRBV19, the J call TRBJ1-6; 11 positions match TRBD1. TRBJ1-6 carries the ORF label, with uncertain function. The CDR3 extends over 16 amino acids. Germline CDR1 FNHDT, CDR2 SITEND (reference sequence). V lost 5 bases and J lost 4; bases outside the gene matches: 5. The part of the CDR3 DNA that was read is TGTGCCAGCAGCCTCCGGGACAGGGGGTATAATTCGCCC. Its translation: CASSLRDRGYNSP. The whole CDR3 region reads CASSLRDRGYNSPLYF.

This clone has just a few counts. Gene and germline names: mouse. The DNA ends 4 residues before the CDR3 does, and the rest of the CDR3 is filled in from the germline J gene. The chain joins TRBV19 to TRBJ2-1; possibly TRBD1 for D (6 bases). V gave up 0 bases and J gave up 1 base, with 8 bases separating them. The germline V gene encodes CDR1 FNHDT and CDR2 SITEND (reference sequence). This CDR3 spans 15 amino acids. The CDR3 reads CASSIDRANYAEQFF. The sequenced part of the CDR3 DNA is TGTGCCAGCAGTATAGACAGGGCCAACTATGCT.

In the case of this clone: Mouse germline and gene names are used. The read ends 4 residues before the CDR3 terminus; that terminus is restored from the germline J gene. Other DNA sequences in this specimen translate into the identical CDR3. The chain is built from TRBV1 and TRBJ2-7; TRBD2 matches at 10 bases. Losses at the gene ends were 0 bases for V and 3 bases for J; bases not matched to a gene: 5. Germline V gives CDR1 NSQYPW, CDR2 LRSPGD (reference sequence). This CDR3 is 16 amino acids long. The CDR3 sequence is CTCSADGLGGLYEQYF. Partial CDR3 DNA: TGCACCTGCAGTGCAGATGGGCTGGGGGGGCTCTAT.

This clone was seen a few times. Gene names refer to mouse genes. The read halts 4 residues ahead of the CDR3 end, with the missing end drawn from the germline J gene. The chain uses TRBV1 and TRBJ1-4; 7 bases are shared with TRBD1. V trimming: 0 bases; J trimming: 3 bases; junction bases outside the gene matches: 7. CDR1 NSQYPW and CDR2 LRSPGD come from the germline V gene (reference sequence). There are 17 residues in the CDR3. The CDR3 DNA, read in part, is TGCACCTGCAGTGCAGATAGGAACAGGGGTACCAACGAA. It codes for CTCSADRNRGTNE. The full CDR3 is CTCSADRNRGTNERLFF.

In its sample, this clone was seen a few times. Translating the DNA gives a protein that differs from the TCRdb entry at residue 8; the protein shown here is that DNA translation. Here the gene names and germline are mouse. Read data end 3 residues before the CDR3 end; the end is taken from the germline J gene. The gene calls are TRBV19 and TRBJ1-3; 7 bases are shared with TRBD1. CDR3 length: 11 amino acids. The germline CDR1 and CDR2 sequences are FNHDT and SITEND (reference sequence). Partial CDR3 DNA: TGTGCCAGCAGTTTGACAGGGCCG. It specifies CASSLTGP. From start to end, the CDR3 is CASSLTGPLYF.

This clone was seen only a few times. Gene names refer to mouse genes. The read ends 4 residues shy of where the CDR3 ends; the end is completed using the germline J gene. The chain is built from TRBV13-3 and TRBJ1-2, with TRBD1 identical over 7 bases. This CDR3 comprises 15 residues. Germline loops: CDR1 NNHDY, CDR2 SYVADS. Losses at the gene ends were 1 base for V and 1 base for J; bases not matched to a gene: 4. Incomplete CDR3 DNA: TGTGCCAGCAGTGATCGGTCAGGGGGAAACTCC. It translates to CASSDRSGGNS. The entire CDR3 is CASSDRSGGNSDYTF.

This clone has a handful of counts. Gene names are mouse gene names. The CDR3 end lies 4 residues beyond the end of the read and is filled in from the germline J gene. V and J are TRBV17 and TRBJ2-7; possibly TRBD2 for D (6 bases). The V end was cut by 0 bases, the J end by 3 bases, with 9 bases between. The CDR3 has 14 amino acids. Germline CDR1 and CDR2: MNHDT and YYDKIL. The CDR3 DNA, read in part, is TGTGCTAGCAGTAGAGACCGGGGGGACTAT. It translates to CASSRDRGDY. The whole CDR3 protein reads CASSRDRGDYEQYF.

For this clone: The gene names here belong to mouse. The observed sequence ends 4 residues before the CDR3 terminus, with the missing tail filled in from the germline J gene. Other DNA sequences in this sample translate to the same CDR3. The J gene is TRBJ2-4, the V gene TRBV19; the match to TRBD1 covers 10 bases. The trim removed 2 bases at V and 2 bases at J, leaving 2 bases unmatched. The CDR3 consists of 15 residues. CDR1 and CDR2 (germline): FNHDT, SITEND (reference sequence). The chain's CDR3 is CASSIGTGVQNTLYF. The DNA read from the CDR3 is TGTGCCAGCAGTATTGGGACAGGGGTTCAAAAC.

This clone was counted a few times. The gene names here belong to mouse. The CDR3 loop reads CASSRDRQQGAEQFF. Incomplete CDR3 DNA: TGTGCTAGCAGTAGAGATCGCCAGCAGGGGGCT. The chain uses TRBV17 and TRBJ2-1, with D maybe TRBD1 (6 bases). The CDR3 extends 4 residues past the end of the read, so its final part is completed from the germline J gene. The CDR3 is 15 amino acids. The V gene's germline CDR1 is MNHDT and CDR2 YYDKIL.

This clone came up many times. Germline and genes: mouse. The CDR3 is cut off 4 residues early in the read; its end comes from the germline J gene. The chain couples TRBV17 to TRBJ2-7, with D tentatively TRBD1 (6 bases). CDR3 length: 14 residues. Germline CDR1 reads MNHDT; CDR2 reads YYDKIL. V shed 3 bases and J shed 0 bases, with 9 bases lying between them. This CDR3 is CASSRRDNSYEQYF. The covered CDR3 bases are TGTGCTAGCAGTAGGCGGGACAACTCCTAT.

This clone was seen a handful of times. The junction shows a germline mismatch at one end, possibly a read error. Germline and genes here are mouse. The read terminates 4 residues ahead of where the CDR3 ends, so the germline J gene completes it. The chain carries TRBV13-1 and TRBJ2-7; tentatively, D is TRBD1 (7 bases). The CDR3 runs 13 residues. From germline, CDR1 is NSHNY and CDR2 SYGAGN. CDR3 sequence: CARSEGGRYEQYF. The CDR3 DNA, read in part, is TGTGCCCGCAGTGAAGGGGGCAGGTAT.

This clone showed up many times. Mouse gene names apply. The read is 4 residues too short to cover the CDR3 end, so that end is filled in from the germline J gene. The J gene is TRBJ2-1, the V gene TRBV13-3; 7 bases agree with TRBD1. V gave up 6 bases and J gave up 3 bases; unmatched junction bases: 6. Germline V gene data show CDR1 as NNHDY and CDR2 as SYVADS. There are 14 residues in the CDR3. Incomplete CDR3 DNA: TGTGCCAGCATCTCGACAGGGATCTATGCT. It specifies CASISTGIYA. The whole CDR3 sequence is CASISTGIYAEQFF.

In the case of this clone: Any gene name here is a mouse gene name. The CDR3 goes on 4 residues after the read ends, and that part is filled in from the germline J gene. The V and J genes are TRBV19 and TRBJ2-7; D remains ambiguous. This CDR3 has 13 residues. The ends were cut back, 2 bases at V and 2 bases at J, with 8 bases in the middle. CDR1 and CDR2 from the germline V gene are FNHDT and SITEND (reference sequence). The CDR3 protein is CASSMTKTYEQYF. CDR3 DNA, as far as it was read: TGTGCCAGCAGTATGACAAAAACCTAT.

Details on this clone: Gene names and germline refer to mouse. The read ends 4 residues before the CDR3 terminus; that terminus is restored from the germline J gene. V is TRBV14 and J is TRBJ2-4; TRBD2 aligns across 7 bases. The length of the CDR3 is 13 residues. Germline-derived CDR1 and CDR2 are SGHDT and FRDEAV. Unmatched junction bases numbered 1, after V lost 4 bases and J lost 2 bases. The CDR3 DNA, read in part, is TGTGCCAGCAGTCTGGGGGTTCAAAAC. Protein sequence: CASSLGVQN. In full, the CDR3 is CASSLGVQNTLYF. Supplemented by reference TRBV14 and TRBJ2-4, the full variable domain reads EAGVTQSPRYAVLQEGQAVSFWCDPISGHDTLYWYQQPRDQGPQLLVYFRDEAVIDNSQLPSDRFSAVRPKGTNSTLKIQSAKQGDTATYLCASSLGVQNTLYFGAGTRLSVL.

This clone was observed at least ten times. Germline and genes here are mouse. The read falls 4 residues short of the CDR3 end, and the missing part is taken from the germline J gene. The chain employs TRBV13-1 and TRBJ2-5, with D possibly being TRBD1 (6 bases). The CDR3 runs 14 residues. V was shortened by 0 bases and J by 3 bases, with 8 bases between the two germline ends. CDR1 NSHNY and CDR2 SYGAGN come from the germline V gene. CDR3 DNA (partial): TGTGCCAGCAGTGATGCACAGGGTCAAGAC. Translated, it gives CASSDAQGQD. The entire CDR3 protein reads CASSDAQGQDTQYF.

This clone has more than one count but fewer than ten. Genes here carry mouse names. The read finishes 4 residues shy of the CDR3 end, and the germline J gene is used to complete it. The chain recombines TRBV13-3 with TRBJ1-1, with a weak D call TRBD1 (6 bases). The CDR3 sequence is 15 residues long. Germline V CDR1 and CDR2: NNHDY, SYVADS. This chain's CDR3 is CASSDIRRGGTEVFF. CDR3 DNA (partial): TGTGCCAGCAGTGATATCCGCAGGGGAGGGACA.

This clone has ten or more counts. Gene labels here are mouse ones. Sequencing ends 4 residues short of the CDR3 end; the germline J gene provides the rest. This sample also contains other DNA sequences that code for the same CDR3. The J gene is TRBJ2-5, the V gene TRBV13-3, with 10 nucleotides matching TRBD2. Trimming took 4 bases from V and 2 from J; bases not matched to a gene: 4. This CDR3 has 15 residues. Germline loops: CDR1 NNHDY, CDR2 SYVADS. CDR3 sequence reads: CASSLGLGVQDTQYF. The CDR3 bases that were read are TGTGCCAGCAGTCTAGGACTGGGGGTCCAAGAC.

Concerning this clone: Here the gene names and germline are mouse. The CDR3 goes on 4 residues after the read ends, and that part is filled in from the germline J gene. This CDR3 is also generated by other DNA sequences in the sample. This chain uses TRBV13-3 with TRBJ2-1; tentatively, D is TRBD2 (6 bases). Germline V gene data show CDR1 as NNHDY and CDR2 as SYVADS. There are 13 residues in the CDR3. This CDR3 is CASSEGGGAEQFF. The CDR3 DNA, read in part, is TGTGCCAGCAGTGAGGGGGGAGGAGCT.

In this sample, this clone turned up a few times. The genes are named according to mouse. The read terminates 4 residues before the CDR3 end, so the remaining end is supplied by the germline J gene. The chain uses TRBV19 and TRBJ2-1; 7 nucleotides agree with TRBD1. The CDR3 runs to 15 residues. The V gene end was trimmed by 4 bases and the J gene end by 2 bases; junction bases not matched to a gene: 6. The germline CDR1 and CDR2 sequences are FNHDT and SITEND (reference sequence). CDR3 DNA, as far as it was read: TGTGCCAGCAGTCCGCGGGACAGATACTATGCT. It encodes CASSPRDRYYA. The whole CDR3 region reads CASSPRDRYYAEQFF.